This T cell receptor (beta chain) was identified during a study of T cells in Graves' hyperthyroidism and ophthalmopathy. Whole-study context: Before any treatment, at initial diagnosis, peripheral blood was collected.

Authors of the study amplified TCR beta CDR3 regions from RNA transcripts. Primed by the HTBI set, a first-round RT-PCR was run on the TCR CDR3. TCRdb ran MiXCR on the multiplex PCR reads and lists one entry per CDR3 protein. The table includes under 350,000 distinct CDR3 sequences, about 13% detected once. Enrolled ophthalmopathy patients presented with a Clinical Activity Score of at least 3, a NOSPECS grade of at least 4, and disease duration under 3 months. The diagnoses drew upon clinical symptoms, serum thyroxine and TRAb, thyroid ultrasound and orbital computed tomography. The ends were cut back, 0 bases at V and 8 bases at J, with 9 bases in the middle. Looked up from germline, CDR1 is SGHKS and CDR2 is YYEKEE (reference sequence). The CDR3 sequence is 14 residues long.

The receptor comes from a woman aged 40 to 50 with Graves' ophthalmopathy. The sample was blood. The chain has TRBV5-5 and TRBJ1-6; D perhaps matches TRBD1 (5 bases). CDR3 amino acids: CASSLEDRHSPLHF. CDR3 bases: TGTGCCAGCAGCTTGGAAGACAGACATTCACCCCTCCACTTT. The complete variable domain, with remaining parts taken from reference TRBV5-5 and TRBJ1-6, reads DAGVTQSPTHLIKTRGQQVTLRCSPISGHKSVSWYQQVLGQGPQFIFQYYEKEERGRGNFPDRFSARQFPNYSSELNVNALLLGDSALYLCASSLEDRHSPLHFGNGTRLTVT.